The rows below give T cell receptor beta chains drawn from one sample of a study of neurological immune-mediated disorders. MiXCR was run by TCRdb on the 5' RACE reads, yielding one entry per CDR3 protein. The sample contains 70,000 to 95,000 distinct CDR3 sequences, about 12% of which appear only once. Sequenced sample: PBMCs. The receptors were gathered from a female donor with HTLV-1-associated myelopathy (HAM/TSP). The CDR3 runs from the conserved cysteine through the conserved F or W. A D gene is named only where the DNA matches it firmly. A row's size may be missing; if present it is once, few, many or a size class.

v_call	clone_size	j_call	d_call	cdr3_aa	cdr3_nt
TRBV6-4	many	TRBJ1-2	TRBD1	CASRQDRGLRRRNYGYTF	TGTGCCAGCAGACAAGACAGGGGGCTGAGGAGGAGGAACTATGGCTACACCTTC
TRBV5-1	many	TRBJ1-1	TRBD1	CASSFDRGTEAFF	TGCGCCAGCAGCTTTGACAGGGGCACTGAAGCTTTCTTT
TRBV5-1	many	TRBJ1-3	TRBD1	CASSSAGQGSGNTIYF	TGCGCCAGCAGCTCGGCGGGACAGGGCTCTGGAAACACCATATATTTT
TRBV4-1	many	TRBJ2-3	TRBD1	CASSQGRQGALGKDTQYF	TGCGCCAGCAGCCAAGGCCGACAGGGGGCGCTCGGTAAGGATACGCAGTATTTT
TRBV18	.	TRBJ2-6	.	CASSQPEGAGANVLTF	TGTGCCAGCTCGCAACCCGAGGGTGCTGGGGCCAACGTCCTGACTTTC
TRBV20-1	few	TRBJ1-4	.	CSAKGSPGAVEKLFF	TGCAGTGCAAAGGGGAGTCCGGGGGCGGTAGAAAAACTGTTTTTT
TRBV20-1	many	TRBJ2-3	TRBD2	CSARDPAGTNTQYF	TGCAGTGCTAGAGATCCAGCGGGGACGAATACGCAGTATTTT
TRBV29-1	.	TRBJ2-2	TRBD1	CSVARGRDTGELFF	TGCAGCGTCGCAAGGGGGCGGGACACCGGGGAGCTGTTTTTT
TRBV20-1	many	TRBJ1-3	.	CSARDFTGNTIYF	TGCAGTGCTAGAGATTTTACTGGAAACACCATATATTTT
TRBV5-1	many	TRBJ1-2	.	CASSLPPRDGINYGYTF	TGCGCCAGCAGCTTGCCTCCTCGGGACGGCATTAACTATGGCTACACCTTC
TRBV5-1	many	TRBJ1-1	TRBD1	CASSLGDRGPGTEAFF	TGCGCCAGCAGCCTCGGAGACAGGGGGCCGGGGACTGAAGCTTTCTTT
TRBV20-1	many	TRBJ1-5	.	CSARGQNNRPQHF	TGCAGTGCTAGAGGTCAGAATAATCGGCCCCAGCATTTT
TRBV27	many	TRBJ1-1	TRBD1	CASRGGTGMFTEAFF	TGTGCCAGCAGAGGGGGGACAGGGATGTTCACTGAAGCTTTCTTT
TRBV28	many	TRBJ2-1	.	CATSQGTNEQFF	TGTGCCACATCGCAGGGTACCAATGAGCAGTTCTTC
TRBV7-9	many	TRBJ2-7	TRBD1	CASIQDRGYEQYF	TGTGCCAGCATCCAAGACAGGGGCTACGAGCAGTACTTC
TRBV12-3/TRBV12-4	many	TRBJ2-7	.	CASSPTGNEQYF	TGTGCCAGCAGCCCCACAGGGAATGAGCAGTACTTC
TRBV12-3/TRBV12-4	many	TRBJ2-7	TRBD2	CASSPSGGPYEQYF	TGTGCCAGCAGCCCCTCGGGGGGGCCCTACGAGCAGTACTTC
TRBV24-1	few	TRBJ2-5	TRBD1	CATSEAGTVKETQYF	TGTGCCACCAGTGAAGCCGGGACAGTTAAAGAGACCCAGTACTTC
TRBV27	many	TRBJ1-2	.	CASTLQQGLGYGYTF	TGTGCCAGCACCCTCCAACAGGGTTTAGGCTATGGCTACACCTTC
TRBV15	many	TRBJ1-6	.	CATSRDQGNSPLHF	TGTGCCACCAGCAGAGACCAGGGGAATTCACCCCTCCACTTT
TRBV5-1	many	TRBJ2-1	.	CASSLEGNEQFF	TGCGCCAGCAGCTTGGAGGGGAATGAGCAGTTCTTC
TRBV6-5	.	TRBJ2-4	.	CANRKTGKEYF	TGTGCCAACAGAAAGACGGGAAAGGAGTACTTC
TRBV10-3	.	TRBJ2-7	TRBD2	CATRRGADYEQYF	TGTGCCACGCGGCGGGGGGCCGACTACGAGCAGTACTTC